This T cell receptor (beta chain) was captured by sequencing in a study of T cell changes during pregnancy in multiple sclerosis. Assay used: immunoSEQ multiplex PCR; TCRdb lists only in-frame clones, some missing. The table lists around 61,000 clones, 80% to 90% of them singletons. Sequenced sample: peripheral blood from another person, used as feeder cells. The source is a human donor whose cells served as feeder cells for cultures in a pregnancy study.

The CDR3 loop reads CASSHSGSRLVASHEQYF. Written as DNA, the CDR3 is TGCGCCAGCAGTCATTCCGGGTCGCGGTTGGTTGCTTCCCACGAGCAGTACTTC. The chain links TRBV23-1 to TRBJ2-7, with D hard to call. TRBV23-1 is placed among ORFs of uncertain function. This CDR3 spans 18 amino acids. V was cut by 3 bases and J by 5 bases, with 26 bases left in between.